A selection of T cell receptor beta chains follows, all from one sample in a study of molecular identifiers for immune sequencing clone quantification. MiXCR was run by TCRdb on the PCR reads, yielding one entry per CDR3 protein. The data contain 250,000 to 400,000 distinct CDR3 sequences, about a fifth of them singletons. The sequenced sample consisted of naive CD8+ T cells from blood, with Jurkat cell RNA spiked in. These receptors all stem from a human donor in good health. Some libraries in this study had Jurkat cell RNA spiked in. CDR3s include the opening cysteine and the closing phenylalanine or tryptophan. A D gene is named only where the DNA matches it firmly. Some rows have no size entry. The others give once, few or many, or a class for an expanded clone.

v_gene: TRBV7-2; abundance: many; j_gene: TRBJ2-5; d_gene: NA; CDR3aa: CASSLVGPQETQYF; CDR3nt: TGTGCCAGCAGCTTAGTGGGACCGCAAGAGACCCAGTACTTC
v_gene: TRBV12-3/TRBV12-4; abundance: NA; j_gene: TRBJ2-3; d_gene: NA; CDR3aa: CASNSISADTQYF; CDR3nt: TGTGCCAGCAACTCTATATCCGCAGATACGCAGTATTTT
v_gene: TRBV9; abundance: few; j_gene: TRBJ2-7; d_gene: NA; CDR3aa: CASSVGSVGEQYF; CDR3nt: TGTGCCAGCAGCGTAGGGTCCGTGGGCGAGCAGTACTTC
v_gene: TRBV14; abundance: many; j_gene: TRBJ2-1; d_gene: NA; CDR3aa: CASSPSLPGSYNEQFF; CDR3nt: TGTGCCAGCAGCCCCTCATTACCAGGGTCCTACAATGAGCAGTTCTTC
v_gene: TRBV12-5; abundance: many; j_gene: TRBJ2-7; d_gene: NA; CDR3aa: CASGPPGSYEQYF; CDR3nt: TGTGCTAGTGGCCCGCCGGGCTCCTACGAGCAGTACTTC
v_gene: TRBV10-2; abundance: many; j_gene: TRBJ1-1; d_gene: NA; CDR3aa: CASSETRAGGTEAFF; CDR3nt: TGCGCCAGCAGTGAGACAAGGGCCGGGGGCACTGAAGCTTTCTTT
v_gene: TRBV20-1; abundance: NA; j_gene: TRBJ2-1; d_gene: NA; CDR3aa: CSASDPSRNLQFF; CDR3nt: TGCAGTGCTAGTGATCCATCGCGGAACCTGCAGTTCTTC
v_gene: TRBV21-1; abundance: many; j_gene: TRBJ2-7; d_gene: NA; CDR3aa: CASSSPNSGHSYEQYF; CDR3nt: TGTGCCAGCAGTTCACCTAATAGCGGGCATTCCTACGAGCAGTACTTC
v_gene: TRBV4-3; abundance: many; j_gene: TRBJ2-4; d_gene: TRBD1; CDR3aa: CASSQDRAEQGYIQYF; CDR3nt: TGCGCCAGCAGCCAAGATCGGGCCGAACAGGGGTACATTCAGTACTTC
v_gene: TRBV5-1; abundance: NA; j_gene: TRBJ1-1; d_gene: TRBD1; CDR3aa: CASSVQGDLEAFF; CDR3nt: TGCGCCAGCAGCGTACAGGGGGACCTTGAAGCTTTCTTT
v_gene: TRBV4-3; abundance: NA; j_gene: TRBJ2-1; d_gene: NA; CDR3aa: CASSQDRGGPYNGQFF; CDR3nt: TGCGCCAGCAGCCAAGATCGAGGGGGGCCCTACAATGGGCAGTTCTTC